These T cell receptor beta chains were read from a single sample in a study of blood T cell repertoires in COVID-19. The method was immunoSEQ multiplex PCR; TCRdb's version includes in-frame clones alone and lacks a portion of them. The sample shows 220,000 or so clones, about 90% of them seen only once. The specimen sequenced was PBMCs or T cells enriched from blood (not recorded which). These receptor sequences come from a middle-aged man who had been exposed to COVID-19. The CDR3 runs from the conserved cysteine through the conserved F or W. The order of the fields is J gene, V gene, clone size, D gene, CDR3 protein, CDR3 DNA. A D gene is named only where the DNA matches it firmly. Some rows mark clone size as missing; the rest say once, few, many or name a class of expanded clone.

TRBJ1-5,TRBV6-5,.,.,CASNPIGGVNQPQHF,TGTGCCAGCAATCCCATTGGAGGAGTCAATCAGCCCCAGCATTTT
TRBJ2-1,TRBV29-1,.,TRBD1,CSVGFQGANNEQFF,TGCAGCGTTGGGTTCCAGGGGGCTAACAATGAGCAGTTCTTC
TRBJ2-7,TRBV5-1,.,TRBD1,CASSAGQGASYEQYF,TGCGCCAGCAGCGCCGGACAGGGGGCATCCTACGAGCAGTACTTC
TRBJ1-2,TRBV29-1,.,.,CSVTKKTGRVSYGYTF,TGCAGCGTCACTAAGAAAACAGGGAGGGTTTCCTATGGCTACACCTTC
TRBJ1-4,TRBV5-1,once,TRBD1,CASSLQQGGVTNEKLFF,TGCGCCAGCAGCTTGCAACAGGGGGGAGTTACTAATGAAAAACTGTTTTTT
TRBJ1-4,TRBV9,.,TRBD1,CASSGGQGLQLFF,TGTGCCAGCAGCGGGGGACAGGGGTTACAACTGTTTTTT
TRBJ1-1,TRBV24-1,once,TRBD1,CATSDSGTGATEAFF,TGTGCCACCAGTGACTCCGGGACAGGGGCCACTGAAGCTTTCTTT
TRBJ1-5,TRBV2,.,.,CASRKRDVHSNQPQHF,TGTGCCAGCAGAAAGCGGGACGTTCATAGCAATCAGCCCCAGCATTTT
TRBJ2-1,TRBV7-9,.,TRBD1,CASSNRDRVTNEQFF,TGTGCCAGCAGCAACCGGGACAGGGTAACAAATGAGCAGTTCTTC
TRBJ1-1,TRBV30,.,TRBD1,CAWSYWREQGAHSGTEAFF,TGTGCCTGGAGCTACTGGAGGGAACAGGGGGCACATAGCGGCACTGAAGCTTTCTTT
TRBJ2-1,TRBV18,.,TRBD1,CASSPSGQGGYNEQFF,TGTGCCAGCTCACCATCGGGACAGGGAGGGTACAATGAGCAGTTCTTC
TRBJ1-5,TRBV10-3,.,.,CAISEYSGEGQPQHF,TGTGCCATCAGTGAGTATTCGGGGGAGGGTCAGCCCCAGCATTTT
TRBJ2-1,TRBV12-3/TRBV12-4,.,TRBD1,CASSRQGVNEQFF,TGTGCCAGCTCAAGACAGGGGGTCAATGAGCAGTTCTTC
TRBJ2-5,TRBV10-3,.,TRBD2,CAISPLAGVETQYF,TGTGCCATCAGTCCACTAGCGGGGGTTGAGACCCAGTACTTC
TRBJ1-1,TRBV27,once,.,CASSSGGTEAFF,TGTGCCAGCAGTTCCGGTGGGACAGAAGCTTTCTTT
TRBJ2-7,TRBV18,.,.,CASSPTNGRGHEQYF,TGTGCCAGCTCACCAACGAATGGCAGGGGCCACGAGCAGTACTTC
TRBJ2-5,TRBV6-5,.,.,CASNSQETQYF,TGTGCCAGCAACTCTCAAGAGACCCAGTACTTC
TRBJ2-3,TRBV25-1,.,.,CASSLAIDTQYF,TGTGCCAGCAGCCTAGCGATAGATACGCAGTATTTT
TRBJ1-5,TRBV28,.,.,CASSLPSGPQHF,TGTGCCAGCAGTTTACCGTCGGGACCCCAGCATTTT
TRBJ1-2,TRBV7-2,.,.,CASTYTTGSYGYTF,TGTGCCAGCACCTATACAACAGGGAGCTATGGCTACACCTTC